This T cell receptor beta chain originates from a study of naive and memory T cell subsets. This clonotype was counted only a few times. In germline, CDR1 is DFQATT, CDR2 SNEGSKA (reference sequence). The CDR3 sequence is 13 residues long. After CD4 positive bead selection, the CD4-negative fraction gave CD8 T cells. The beta constant-region primer was an equimolar mix of two oligonucleotides covering TRBC1 and TRBC2. The ligated cDNA underwent four PCR rounds using SP2 and nested alpha and beta constant-region primers. From the UMI-ligation and nested PCR reads, TCRdb called clonotypes with MiXCR, one entry per CDR3 protein. The sample contains about 120,000 distinct CDR3 sequences, 35% to 45% of which appear only once.

This rearrangement joins TRBV20-1 to TRBJ2-1; D gene uncertain. The source material was central memory CD4+ T cells from blood. This TCR was recovered from a human donor in good health. CDR3 protein: CSADHAASDEQFF. The CDR3 DNA reads TGCAGCGCGGATCATGCGGCGAGTGATGAGCAGTTCTTC.